This record concerns one T cell receptor beta chain sequence. The antigen is unknown. There are 15 residues in the CDR3. Germline assignment: CDR1 MGHDK and CDR2 SYGVNS. Trimming cost V 6 bases and J 1 base; bases outside gene matches: 3. As handled by the study authors: Filtering differed since immunoSEQ provided only junctions, with no quality scores. Using immunoSEQ multiplex PCR, the repertoire was profiled, and TCRdb retains in-frame clones only, with some absent. The D gene and trimming were derived from the DNA, and the V and J assignments and clone size from that table. The sample has over 2 million clones; just under 95% are singletons. Healthy HIV-negative adults without recent acute infections or vaccinations served as donors. The sample originates from a study of shared clonotypes between healthy human individuals. General study points: Sharing across four donors was highest in naive CD4 (around 5%) and lowest in memory CD8 (roughly 0.4%). Naive subsets tended to show greater estimated richness than memory subsets.

This clonotype was sampled from a man aged 18-30 years in good health. Some clones in this sample may be carry-over from other donors' samples. Sequencing input: naive CD4+ T cells from PBMCs. Subset given: CD45RA+ positively selected. The chain uses TRBV25-1 and TRBJ2-2; 9 bases fit TRBD2. Written as DNA, the CDR3 is TGTGCCAGCAGGACTAGCGGAATGAACACCGGGGAGCTGTTTTTT. Translated: CASRTSGMNTGELFF.